The rows below give T cell receptor beta chains drawn from one sample of a study of blood T cells in healthy people across ages. A single record per CDR3 protein comes from TCRdb applying MiXCR to the 5' RACE reads. Counted here are around 700,000 distinct CDR3 sequences, 20% to 25% occurring once; the ten biggest clones make up 9.4%. The sample also formed part of further work on T cells of mothers and their children.

The sample consisted of blood. The receptors come from a boy aged 5-17 years in good health. Both conserved end residues are part of each CDR3. The D gene is left open where the match is weak. Only some rows state a clone size, as once, few, many or a class for expanded clones.

v_call,clone_size,d_call,j_call,cdr3_nt,cdr3_aa
TRBV5-1,-,TRBD1,TRBJ2-7,TGCGCCAGCAGCCTTCGGACAGGGTTTCCCCGCGAGCAGTACTTC,CASSLRTGFPREQYF
TRBV29-1,few,TRBD2,TRBJ2-7,TGCAGCGTGGGGGAGGGATTCGAGCAGTACTTC,CSVGEGFEQYF
TRBV29-1,many,TRBD2,TRBJ2-5,TGCAGCTCCTACAGTAGCGGGGGGGCCGTCGAGACCCAGTACTTC,CSSYSSGGAVETQYF
TRBV9,few,TRBD1,TRBJ1-4,TGTGCCAGCAGCGATGGGACAGGGGGAAATGAAAAACTGTTTTTT,CASSDGTGGNEKLFF
TRBV2,-,-,TRBJ1-4,TGTGCCAGCACCGAGGCCCCGGGACTTTCACTGTTTTTT,CASTEAPGLSLFF
TRBV6-5,-,-,TRBJ1-5,TGTGCCAGCAGGCTTGGGGGGGCTAGCAATCAGCCCCAGCATTTT,CASRLGGASNQPQHF
TRBV6-2/TRBV6-3,-,-,TRBJ2-7,TGTGCCAGCATCGGGACCGCAGGATACGAGCAGTACTTC,CASIGTAGYEQYF
TRBV29-1,-,-,TRBJ2-7,TGCAGCGTCGGGGACGGAGGCGAGCAGTACTTC,CSVGDGGEQYF
TRBV3-1,many,TRBD2,TRBJ2-5,TGTGCCAGCAGTCAACTAGCGGGAGAAGAGACCCAGTACTTC,CASSQLAGEETQYF
TRBV19,few,-,TRBJ2-5,TGTGCCAGTAGTACGACAGGCGAAGAGACCCAGTACTTC,CASSTTGEETQYF
TRBV12-3/TRBV12-4,few,-,TRBJ1-2,TGTGCCAGCAGGGACGGGAACTATGGCTACACCTTC,CASRDGNYGYTF
TRBV29-1,-,-,TRBJ2-7,TGCAGCGTCTCCGTACAGGGAAAGTCCTACGGGCAGTACTTC,CSVSVQGKSYGQYF
TRBV10-3,few,TRBD1,TRBJ1-2,TGTGCCATCAGTGCTGGGGACAGCAACTATGGCTACACCTTC,CAISAGDSNYGYTF
TRBV7-3,-,TRBD2,TRBJ2-1,TGTGCCAGCAGCTTATCCAGCGGGGGCCACAATGAGCAGTTCTTC,CASSLSSGGHNEQFF
TRBV6-2/TRBV6-3,-,-,TRBJ2-4,TGTGCCAGCAGTCAATTGAACGTGGGCATTCAGTACTTC,CASSQLNVGIQYF
TRBV5-1,-,TRBD1,TRBJ2-2,TGCGCCAGCAGCCTTCGGGACAGGGGGCGACAGCGGGATTCCACCGGGGAGCTGTTTTTT,CASSLRDRGRQRDSTGELFF
TRBV3-1,-,-,TRBJ1-5,TGTGCCAGCAGCCAAGATAGTCAGGGTAGGGATCAGCCCCAACATTTT,CASSQDSQGRDQPQHF
TRBV4-2,-,-,TRBJ2-1,TGTGCCAGCAGCTTTTTAGGGAGCGAGTACAATGAGCAGTTCTTC,CASSFLGSEYNEQFF
TRBV20-1,-,TRBD2,TRBJ2-7,TGCAGTGCCACTAGCGGGAGCAAAGAGGACGAGCAGTACTTC,CSATSGSKEDEQYF
TRBV25-1,few,-,TRBJ2-5,TGTGCCAGCAGTGAACCTTTGGGCAGGGGCTCAGAGACCCAGTACTTC,CASSEPLGRGSETQYF
TRBV3-1,-,-,TRBJ1-2,TGTACCAGCAGCCAAGGATCGGGGGGCGGTGGCTACACCTTC,CTSSQGSGGGGYTF
TRBV10-2,-,-,TRBJ2-5,TGCGCCAGCAGGGGGGAGGAGTGGAAGACCCAGTACTTC,CASRGEEWKTQYF
TRBV7-9,few,-,TRBJ1-1,TGTGCCAGCAGCTTCCTGACAGGGAACACTGAAGCTTTCTTT,CASSFLTGNTEAFF
TRBV5-1,-,-,TRBJ2-1,TGCGCCAGCAGCTCGGGACCCCCAACCGAGCAGTTCTTC,CASSSGPPTEQFF
TRBV7-3,few,TRBD1,TRBJ2-5,TGTGCCAGCAGCTTTAGGGGGCGGTCAGAGACCCAGTACTTC,CASSFRGRSETQYF
TRBV10-2,-,-,TRBJ2-1,TGCGCCAGCAGTGAGATCGGGAGCTCCTACAATGAGCAGTTCTTC,CASSEIGSSYNEQFF
TRBV28,few,-,TRBJ1-5,TGTGCCAGCAGTTTAACCGACAGGTACCATCAGCCCCAGCATTTT,CASSLTDRYHQPQHF
TRBV6-1,-,-,TRBJ1-5,TGTGCCAGCAGAAGGACTAATCGGCCCCAGCATTTT,CASRRTNRPQHF
TRBV5-6,-,-,TRBJ2-5,TGTGCCAGCAGCTTCCGATCACGACCGCAAGAGACCCAGTACTTC,CASSFRSRPQETQYF
TRBV6-5,-,-,TRBJ2-1,TGTGCCAGCAGTTGGTCTCTTCAGGGGAATGAGCAGTTCTTC,CASSWSLQGNEQFF
TRBV12-3/TRBV12-4,-,-,TRBJ2-7,TGTGCCAGCAGTTGGGACACGATCTACGAGCAGTACTTC,CASSWDTIYEQYF
TRBV4-2,-,-,TRBJ1-4,TGTGCCAGCAGCCAAGAGGGAGGGTCTAATGAAAAACTGTTTTTT,CASSQEGGSNEKLFF
TRBV19,-,-,TRBJ2-4,TGTGCCAGTAGTATGAACGCCAAAAACATTCAGTACTTC,CASSMNAKNIQYF
TRBV5-1,few,-,TRBJ2-1,TGCGCCAGCAGCTTGGATGCAGGGGAGGATGAGCAGTTCTTC,CASSLDAGEDEQFF
TRBV20-1,few,-,TRBJ2-5,TGCAGTGCTAGAGAGGTTAGGTACCAAGAGACCCAGTACTTC,CSAREVRYQETQYF
TRBV6-1,-,TRBD1,TRBJ1-2,TGTGCCAGCAGTGACCTGGACAGGGACTATGGCTACACCTTC,CASSDLDRDYGYTF
TRBV7-9,few,-,TRBJ1-5,TGTGCCAGCAGCCCCCGGGACGGCGGGGCCACAGATACGCAGCATTTT,CASSPRDGGATDTQHF
TRBV12-3/TRBV12-4,once,TRBD1,TRBJ2-7,TGTGCCAGCGGAAACAGGGGTTACGAGCAGTACTTC,CASGNRGYEQYF
TRBV29-1,few,-,TRBJ2-7,TGCAGCGTTGAAGTAACAGGCCCTGAGCAGTACTTC,CSVEVTGPEQYF
TRBV6-4,-,TRBD1,TRBJ2-6,TGTGCCGTGCACAGGGGCGGTAGTTCTGGGGCCAACGTTCTGACTTTC,CAVHRGGSSGANVLTF
TRBV15,-,-,TRBJ2-1,TGTGCCACCAGCAGATCCCCGGGCCAACAGTACAATGAGCAGTTCTTC,CATSRSPGQQYNEQFF
TRBV6-1,few,-,TRBJ2-5,TGTGCCAGCACAGATCCCGAAAAAGGGCGTCCTGAGCAGTACTTC,CASTDPEKGRPEQYF
TRBV11-3,-,-,TRBJ2-5,TGTGCCAGCAGCTTAGCGGTTGGAGAGAGACAAGAGACCCAGTACTTC,CASSLAVGERQETQYF
TRBV4-2,-,-,TRBJ2-7,TGTGCCAGCAGCCAAGAGTCTGGACACCTCTCCTACGAGCAGTACTTC,CASSQESGHLSYEQYF
TRBV9,-,TRBD2,TRBJ2-2,TGTGCCAGCAGCGCTAGCGGGGACACCGGGGAGCTGTTTTTT,CASSASGDTGELFF
TRBV9,few,TRBD1,TRBJ2-7,TGTGCCAGCAGCCCGACGGGACAGGGGACCTACGAGCAGTACTTC,CASSPTGQGTYEQYF
TRBV6-5,once,TRBD1,TRBJ1-1,TGTGCCAGCAGTTACTCGAGGGGGCAAGCTTTCTTT,CASSYSRGQAFF
TRBV7-6,once,TRBD1,TRBJ2-2,TGTGCCAGCAGCCAAACCCCCGGGACAGGGAACACCGGGGAGCTGTTTTTT,CASSQTPGTGNTGELFF
TRBV29-1,few,-,TRBJ2-7,TGCAGCGTTGTAAGCAGCCTATCCTACGAGCAGTACTTC,CSVVSSLSYEQYF